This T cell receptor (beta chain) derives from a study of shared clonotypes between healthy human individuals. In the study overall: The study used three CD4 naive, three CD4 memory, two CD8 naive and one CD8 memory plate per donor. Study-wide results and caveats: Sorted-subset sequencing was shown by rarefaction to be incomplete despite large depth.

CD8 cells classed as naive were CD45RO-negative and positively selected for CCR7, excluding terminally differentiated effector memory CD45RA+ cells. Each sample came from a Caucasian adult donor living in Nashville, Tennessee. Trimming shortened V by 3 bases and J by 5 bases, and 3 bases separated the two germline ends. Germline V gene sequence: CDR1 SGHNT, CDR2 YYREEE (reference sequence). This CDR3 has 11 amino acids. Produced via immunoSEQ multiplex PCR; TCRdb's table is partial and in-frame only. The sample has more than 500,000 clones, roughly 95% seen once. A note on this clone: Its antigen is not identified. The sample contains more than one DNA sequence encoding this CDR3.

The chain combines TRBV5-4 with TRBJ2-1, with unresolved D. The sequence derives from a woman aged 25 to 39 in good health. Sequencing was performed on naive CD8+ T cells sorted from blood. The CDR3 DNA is TGTGCCAGCAGCTCGGACAATGAGCAGTTCTTC. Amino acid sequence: CASSSDNEQFF.